What follows describes a single T cell receptor (beta chain). Some clones are missing from TCRdb's copy, which holds only in-frame ones; the method was immunoSEQ multiplex PCR. The repertoire has just under 75,000 clones, roughly 90% of them found once; the top ten carry 4%. J lost 4 bases, V lost 0 bases, and 2 bases had no gene match. The CDR3 spans 15 residues. Germline V gene data show CDR1 as SGHDN and CDR2 as FVKESK. These data originate in a study of control samples from healthy donors and cancer patients. This sequence joins TRBV14 and TRBJ2-2; 7 bases fit TRBD1. Specimen: blood. This sequence was found in a woman aged 50 to 65 in good health. The CDR3 nucleotides are TGTGCCAGCAGCCAAGAGGGGACAGCCACCGGGGAGCTGTTTTTT. It specifies CASSQEGTATGELFF.